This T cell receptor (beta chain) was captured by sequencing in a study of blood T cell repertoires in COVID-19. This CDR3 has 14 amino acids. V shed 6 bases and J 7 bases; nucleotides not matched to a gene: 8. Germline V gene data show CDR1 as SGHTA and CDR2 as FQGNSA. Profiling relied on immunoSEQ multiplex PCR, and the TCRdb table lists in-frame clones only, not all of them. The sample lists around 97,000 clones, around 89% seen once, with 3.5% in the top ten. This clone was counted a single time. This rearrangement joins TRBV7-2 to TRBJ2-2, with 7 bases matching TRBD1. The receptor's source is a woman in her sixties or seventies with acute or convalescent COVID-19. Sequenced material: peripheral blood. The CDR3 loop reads CASSRQGMSGELFF. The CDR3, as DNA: TGTGCCAGCAGTCGACAGGGAATGAGCGGGGAGCTGTTTTTT.